The entry that follows covers one T cell receptor (beta chain) sequence. Exposed enrollees encountered a COVID-19 case at some point within 2 weeks before study entry. The data are from a study of blood T cell repertoires in COVID-19. Turning to the study itself: Sites across the United States, Italy and Spain contributed samples from acute and convalescent COVID-19.

The CDR3 extends over 17 amino acids. The V and J ends lost 3 bases and 1 base, in that order; junction bases with no gene match: 10. Looked up from germline, CDR1 is SGDLS and CDR2 is YYNGEE. Only in-frame clones appear in the TCRdb table, and some are missing; sequencing was by immunoSEQ multiplex PCR. Of a few hundred thousand clones in the sample, roughly 86% were seen once. Sequenced input: PBMCs or T cells enriched from blood (not recorded which). This clonotype originated in a woman between 50 and 59 years old who had been exposed to COVID-19. This sequence joins TRBV9 and TRBJ2-5; TRBD2 matches 9 bases. The CDR3 sequence is CASSGLAGAQSQETQYF. DNA of the CDR3: TGTGCCAGCAGCGGATTAGCGGGGGCCCAATCCCAAGAGACCCAGTACTTC.